The clone carrying this T cell receptor (beta chain) occurred a few times. V lost 0 bases, J lost 0 bases, and 7 bases lay in between. The CDR3 is 16 amino acids. The V gene's germline CDR1 is SGHRS and CDR2 YFSETQ. The data were taken from a study of T cells of healthy individuals. TCRdb re-called the 5' RACE reads with MiXCR, one entry per CDR3 protein. The data hold approximately 50,000 distinct CDR3 sequences, with roughly 14% observed a single time. This rearrangement joins TRBV5-1 to TRBJ2-6; D uncertain. This sequence was found in a human donor in good health. In DNA form, the CDR3 reads TGCGCCAGCAGCTTGGAACGGAACTCTGGGGCCAACGTCCTGACTTTC. Amino acids: CASSLERNSGANVLTF.